These 27 T cell receptor beta chains share one sample of origin, sequenced in a study of blood T cell repertoires in COVID-19. TCRdb keeps only in-frame clones here, not all; method: immunoSEQ multiplex PCR. In the table there are just over 250,000 clones, around nine tenths of which are singletons. The specimen was peripheral blood. Every receptor here comes from a man between 35 and 55 years old who had recovered from COVID-19.

This chain joins TRBV29-1 and TRBJ2-1, with D tentatively TRBD1 (5 bases). From germline, CDR1 is SQVTM and CDR2 ANQGSEA. There are 14 residues in the CDR3. Trimming stripped 7 bases from V and 5 bases from J, with 18 bases between. The CDR3 loop is CSAIHPGWNNEQFF. The CDR3 DNA reads TGCAGCGCTATTCACCCAGGGTGGAACAATGAGCAGTTCTTC.

The chain employs TRBV9 and TRBJ2-7; the match to TRBD2 covers 7 bases. Germline CDR1 reads SGDLS; CDR2 reads YYNGEE. The length of the CDR3 is 15 residues. Trimming removed 4 bases from V and 5 bases from J; junction bases left unmatched: 12. Written as DNA, the CDR3 is TGTGCCAGCAGCCCCCACCCGGGAGGTCTCGACGAGCAGTACTTC. As protein: CASSPHPGGLDEQYF.

This sequence joins TRBV5-4 and TRBJ2-3; D is ambiguous. The CDR3 runs to 13 residues. Germline V gives CDR1 SGHNT, CDR2 YYREEE (reference sequence). The V end lost 4 bases, the J end lost 2 bases, and 8 bases lay between the germline ends. The DNA for the CDR3 is TGTGCCAGCAGCCTAGACCTCACAGATACGCAGTATTTT. Residues: CASSLDLTDTQYF.

This rearrangement joins TRBV5-6 to TRBJ2-7; D gene uncertain. Trimming removed 1 base from V and 1 base from J, with 6 bases in between. The CDR3 sequence is 13 residues long. Germline V gene lookup returns CDR1 SGHDT and CDR2 YYEEEE. DNA for the CDR3: TGTGCCAGCAGCTTGCGTCGTTCCTACGAGCAGTACTTC. Translation gives CASSLRRSYEQYF.

The chain joins TRBV9 to TRBJ2-7; 10 bases are shared with TRBD2. The CDR3 runs 15 residues. After removal of 4 bases from V and 2 bases from J, the junction contained 6 bases not matched to a gene. Germline V lookup: CDR1 SGDLS, CDR2 YYNGEE. CDR3 nucleotides: TGTGCCAGCAGCCCTAAAGCGGGGGGGACCTACGAGCAGTACTTC. Amino acids: CASSPKAGGTYEQYF. The full variable domain, in which reference TRBV9 and TRBJ2-7 provide the parts outside the CDR3, is DSGVTQTPKHLITATGQRVTLRCSPRSGDLSVYWYQQSLDQGLQFLIQYYNGEERAKGNILERFSAQQFPDLHSELNLSSLELGDSALYFCASSPKAGGTYEQYFGPGTRLTVT.

The CDR3 protein is CASSSGAYRGEQFF. The CDR3 nucleotides read TGTGCCAGCAGCTCGGGGGCGTACAGGGGTGAGCAGTTCTTC. The chain combines TRBV11-3 with TRBJ2-1; possible D gene TRBD1, 7 bases. V was pared by 4 bases and J by 9 bases, with 16 bases between. The CDR3 is made up of 14 amino acids. The germline CDR1 and CDR2 sequences are SGHNT and YENEEA.

CDR3 amino acids: CASSSFFTGTSGWNEQFF. CDR3 DNA: TGTGCCAGCAGTTCCTTTTTTACCGGGACTAGCGGGTGGAATGAGCAGTTCTTC. The chain has TRBV6-2 or TRBV6-3 and TRBJ2-1; 12 positions match TRBD2. The CDR3 covers 18 residues. The germline V gene encodes CDR1 MNHEY and CDR2 SVGEGT. The V and J ends lost 4 bases and 7 bases, in that order; junction bases with no gene match: 14.

The chain joins TRBV7-9 to TRBJ2-2; 7 nucleotides line up with TRBD1. Unmatched junction bases numbered 14, after V lost 6 bases and J lost 1 base. CDR1 is SEHNR, CDR2 FQNEAQ, per germline (reference sequence). This CDR3 is built from 18 residues. In DNA, the CDR3 is TGTGCCAGCAGTCGATTAAGGGACAGAAAAATGAACACCGGGGAGCTGTTTTTT. It encodes CASSRLRDRKMNTGELFF.

The chain carries TRBV9 and TRBJ1-1; 7 bases line up with TRBD1. V dropped 0 bases and J dropped 5; count of bases not matched to a gene: 4. The CDR3 runs to 14 residues. Germline V gene data show CDR1 as SGDLS and CDR2 as YYNGEE. This CDR3 reads CASSVDTGVTEAFF. The CDR3 DNA follows: TGTGCCAGCAGCGTAGATACAGGGGTAACTGAAGCTTTCTTT.

The rearrangement joins TRBV14 to TRBJ2-5, with 8 positions matching TRBD1. Germline V lookup: CDR1 SGHDN, CDR2 FVKESK. V shed 2 bases, J shed 5 bases, and the junction held 7 bases outside the gene matches. The CDR3 length is 15 residues. The CDR3, as DNA: TGTGCCAGCAGCCAATGGACAGGGTTTGAGGAGACCCAGTACTTC. Translated: CASSQWTGFEETQYF.

About this clone itself: Within the sample, other DNA sequences also encode this same CDR3. The gene calls are TRBV6-2 or TRBV6-3 and TRBJ2-7, with D maybe TRBD2 (5 bases). Germline CDR1 is MNHEY and CDR2 is SVGEGT. The CDR3 consists of 11 residues. Trimming cost V 2 bases and J 6 bases, with 5 bases left between them. CDR3 sequence: CASSYGSEQYF. CDR3 sequence (DNA): TGTGCCAGCAGTTACGGGAGCGAGCAGTACTTC.

V and J are TRBV7-2 and TRBJ2-1, with 10 bases identical to TRBD2. In germline, CDR1 is SGHTA, CDR2 FQGNSA. This CDR3 has 16 residues. V was clipped by 5 bases and J by 8 bases; unmatched bases: 12. CDR3 loop: CASSPRSSGRLDEQFF. CDR3 bases: TGTGCCAGCAGCCCAAGATCTAGCGGGAGATTGGATGAGCAGTTCTTC.

The genes are TRBV27 and TRBJ2-5, with 8 bases matching TRBD1. V lost 5 bases, J lost 3 bases, and 2 bases stayed unmatched. Per the germline V gene, CDR1 is MNHEY and CDR2 is SMNVEV (reference sequence). CDR3 length: 13 residues. CDR3 bases: TGTGCCAGCAGTCACAGGGGGAAAGAGACCCAGTACTTC. This encodes CASSHRGKETQYF.

V gene TRBV7-3 combines with J gene TRBJ2-3; a possible D gene is TRBD1 (5 bases). The germline gives CDR1 SGHTA, CDR2 FQGTGA. V lost 0 bases and J lost 6, with 13 bases in between. The CDR3 covers 15 residues. This CDR3 reads CASSLTFLPGDTQYF. The CDR3 DNA reads TGTGCCAGCAGCTTAACGTTCCTACCAGGGGATACGCAGTATTTT.

The gene calls are TRBV15 and TRBJ2-5; a possible D gene is TRBD1 (6 bases). The CDR3 extends over 15 amino acids. The germline CDR1 and CDR2 sequences are LNHNV and YYDKDF (reference sequence). V was cut by 1 base and J by 4 bases, with 13 bases left in between. CDR3 sequence reads: CATSRGGRGGETQYF. In DNA form, the CDR3 reads TGTGCCACCAGCAGAGGGGGGCGAGGAGGAGAGACCCAGTACTTC.

This clone appeared once. The rearrangement joins TRBV30 to TRBJ1-4, with 8 bases identical to TRBD1. CDR3 length: 14 amino acids. The trim removed 2 bases at V and 10 bases at J, leaving 9 bases unmatched. Germline V gene lookup returns CDR1 GTSNPN and CDR2 SVGIG (reference sequence). The CDR3 loop is CAWSTQGAQRKLFF. The CDR3, as DNA: TGTGCCTGGAGTACCCAGGGGGCTCAGAGAAAACTGTTTTTT. Supplemented by reference TRBV30 and TRBJ1-4, the full variable domain reads SQTIHQWPATLVQPVGSPLSLECTVEGTSNPNLYWYRQAAGRGLQLLFYSVGIGQISSEVPQNLSASRPQDRQFILSSKKLLLSDSGFYLCAWSTQGAQRKLFFGSGTQLSVL.

The chain employs TRBV3-1 (or the pseudogene TRBV3-2) and TRBJ2-1; TRBD2 aligns across 8 bases. CDR1 is LGHDT, CDR2 YNNKEL, per germline (reference sequence). The CDR3 has 14 residues. J was trimmed by 12 bases and V by 1 base; bases with no gene match: 8. The CDR3 DNA follows: TGTGCCAGCAGCCAAGGACTAGCGATTGCCGGGCAGTTCTTC. Translation: CASSQGLAIAGQFF.

V usage is TRBV5-4 and J usage is TRBJ2-3; 13 bases agree with TRBD2. J lost 0 bases, V lost 4 bases, and 2 bases had no gene match. Germline CDR1 is SGHNT and CDR2 is YYREEE (reference sequence). The CDR3 consists of 16 residues. CDR3 sequence reads: CASSRGLAGSTDTQYF. The CDR3 bases are TGTGCCAGCAGCAGGGGACTAGCGGGGAGCACAGATACGCAGTATTTT.

The V gene is TRBV6-2 or TRBV6-3, the J gene TRBJ2-7; 7 nucleotides align to TRBD1. The CDR3 length is 16 residues. V lost 4 bases and J lost 0; bases outside the gene matches: 9. Germline-derived CDR1 and CDR2 are MNHEY and SVGEGT. CDR3 DNA: TGTGCCAGCAGTTCTCCCCGGGACAGCGGCTCCTACGAGCAGTACTTC. Protein: CASSSPRDSGSYEQYF.

The J gene is TRBJ2-6, the V gene TRBV7-9; possibly TRBD1 for D (7 bases). Germline V gene data show CDR1 as SEHNR and CDR2 as FQNEAQ (reference sequence). Trimming stripped 6 bases from V and 6 bases from J, with 18 bases between. CDR3 length: 16 residues. For the CDR3, the DNA is TGTGCCAGCAGTCAACGCAGGGGGGAGGAGGCCAACGTCCTGACTTTC. Its protein product is CASSQRRGEEANVLTF.

The chain employs TRBV5-1 and TRBJ2-2; 14 positions match TRBD2. CDR3 length: 16 residues. The V gene's germline CDR1 is SGHRS and CDR2 YFSETQ. V gave up 4 bases and J gave up 9 bases; unmatched junction bases: 8. CDR3 coding DNA: TGCGCCAGCAGCCTCGGGACTAGCGGGGGCTCCAGGGAGCTGTTTTTT. Translated, it gives CASSLGTSGGSRELFF.

V usage is TRBV6-6 and J usage is TRBJ1-5; 8 nucleotides line up with TRBD1. J lost 2 bases, V lost 4 bases, and 7 bases had no gene match. The CDR3 spans 16 residues. The V gene's germline CDR1 is MNHNY and CDR2 SVGAGI (reference sequence). The DNA of the CDR3 is TGTGCCAGCAGTTCGAACAGGGGGGTCGGCAATCAGCCCCAGCATTTT. Its protein product is CASSSNRGVGNQPQHF.

The chain is built from TRBV9 and TRBJ1-5; TRBD1 agrees at 7 bases. CDR1 SGDLS and CDR2 YYNGEE come from the germline V gene. This CDR3 has 14 residues. The V gene end was trimmed by 3 bases and the J gene end by 8 bases; junction bases not matched to a gene: 8. The CDR3 loop is CASSAAGGGEPQHF. CDR3 bases: TGTGCCAGCAGCGCCGCAGGGGGAGGTGAGCCCCAGCATTTT.

The gene calls are TRBV9 and TRBJ2-3, with D perhaps TRBD2 (5 bases). Germline CDR1 reads SGDLS; CDR2 reads YYNGEE. The CDR3 has 16 amino acids. The V gene lost 0 bases and the J gene lost 6 bases, with 17 bases spanning the gap. CDR3 residues: CASSVELGEVWDTQYF. CDR3 nucleotides: TGTGCCAGCAGCGTAGAACTAGGTGAGGTCTGGGATACGCAGTATTTT.

V and J are TRBV15 and TRBJ2-6; D not certain. The CDR3 loop spans 16 amino acids. V dropped 1 base and J dropped 0 bases, with 7 bases sitting between them. Germline V gives CDR1 LNHNV, CDR2 YYDKDF (reference sequence). CDR3 sequence: CATSRVLLSGANVLTF. As DNA, the CDR3 is TGTGCCACCAGCAGAGTACTGCTCTCTGGGGCCAACGTCCTGACTTTC.

This chain links TRBV5-6 with TRBJ2-2, with D tentatively TRBD1 (6 bases). Trimming stripped 4 bases from V and 7 bases from J, with 17 bases between. The CDR3 spans 15 residues. Germline V gene lookup returns CDR1 SGHDT and CDR2 YYEEEE. CDR3 amino acids: CASSPPTGLGGELFF. The CDR3 DNA reads TGTGCCAGCAGCCCACCCACAGGGTTAGGCGGGGAGCTGTTTTTT.

The chain couples TRBV3-1 (or the pseudogene TRBV3-2) to TRBJ2-1, with D possibly matching TRBD2 (6 bases). The V and J ends lost 4 bases and 6 bases respectively, with 16 bases between them. The CDR3 is made up of 15 amino acids. Germline V lookup: CDR1 LGHDT, CDR2 YNNKEL (reference sequence). The CDR3 loop is CASSLGGARSNEQFF. DNA of the CDR3: TGTGCCAGCAGCCTAGGAGGGGCCAGGTCCAATGAGCAGTTCTTC.